Given below is one T cell receptor beta chain in context. Primers: 60 Vbeta forward and 13 Jbeta reverse. Per the original methods: Approximately 87 million unique TCR beta chains, 10 million to 14 million shared, were counted in a later analysis. TCRdb keeps only in-frame clones here, not all; method: immunoSEQ multiplex PCR. The V and J calls and clone size are taken from that table; D and trimming were inferred from the DNA. This sample contains just under 80,000 clones. The data belong to a study of cytomegalovirus exposure and HLA in healthy donors. Sequenced sample: PBMCs. This receptor was identified in a man aged 18 to 35 in good health and CMV-seropositive.

CDR3 loop: CASSLSQGAGEQYF. CDR3 nucleotide sequence: TGTGCCAGCTCCCTATCGCAGGGGGCCGGCGAGCAGTACTTC. V and J are TRBV18 and TRBJ2-7, with 8 nucleotides matching TRBD1. Trimming cost V 6 bases and J 6 bases; bases outside gene matches: 10. Germline CDR1 and CDR2: KGHSH and LQKENI. The CDR3 covers 14 residues.